Included here is one T cell receptor beta chain sequence, with context. The data were obtained in a study of OX40 agonist ivuxolimab in advanced cancers. Study overall: Checkpoint inhibitors had been given previously to under 50% of patients.

CDR1 is GTSNPN and CDR2 is SVGIG in the germline V gene (reference sequence). The CDR3 runs to 16 residues. The ends lost 0 bases at V and 5 bases at J; junction bases unmatched: 8. TCRdb keeps only in-frame clones here, not all; method: immunoSEQ multiplex PCR. This sample has tens of thousands of clones, with approximately 83% found just once. The sample was CD4+ or CD8+ T cells sorted from blood, taken in a trial of the OX40 agonist ivuxolimab. The clonotype was recovered from an adult with an advanced solid tumor such as melanoma, head and neck, liver or kidney cancer. The chain recombines TRBV30 with TRBJ2-1, with TRBD2 matching 9 bases. In DNA form, the CDR3 reads TGTGCCTGGAGTGTACCGGGCGGGGGGGCCCACAATGAGCAGTTCTTC. The encoded protein is CAWSVPGGGAHNEQFF.